The rows below give T cell receptor beta chains drawn from one sample of a study of cytomegalovirus exposure and HLA in healthy donors. Repertoires were generated with immunoSEQ multiplex PCR, while TCRdb's copy carries only in-frame clones and drops some. The sample spans fewer than 70,000 clones; the ten largest clones claim 4% to 5.5%. Sequenced input: PBMCs. The receptor source for this set is a man in his thirties or forties in good health and CMV-seropositive. Both conserved end residues are trimmed from each CDR3. The D gene is left open where the match is weak.

>-|TRBV5-1|TRBJ1-2|13
ASSWDPDSRWGYT
>-|TRBV11-3|TRBJ2-1|14
ASSLEVGAGGNEQF
>-|TRBV7-9|TRBJ2-7|15
ASSLSRIGSETYEQY
>TRBD2|TRBV29-1|TRBJ2-3|12
SVVAGGNTDTQY
>TRBD1|TRBV29-1|TRBJ1-2|11
SVHRASGGGYT
>TRBD1|TRBV18|TRBJ1-2|13
ASSPPYRGNDGYT
>-|TRBV2|TRBJ2-2|13
ASSDRLTGTGELF
>-|TRBV5-4|TRBJ2-1|13
ASSFLAGIDNEQF
>-|TRBV5-4|TRBJ2-5|12
ASSFTPYQETQY
>-|TRBV11-3|TRBJ1-2|13
ASSLDHRGAYGYT
>-|TRBV4-1|TRBJ2-7|12
ASSPTETSYEQY
>TRBD2|TRBV6-5|TRBJ2-5|12
ASRASGGRETQY
>TRBD2|TRBV5-1|TRBJ2-1|14
ASSLDRLAGVNEQF
>TRBD1|TRBV27|TRBJ1-6|15
ASRGQPLSSYNSHLH
>TRBD2|TRBV28|TRBJ2-1|12
ASSGTSGVGEQF
>-|TRBV4-1|TRBJ1-1|13
ASSQDLYRGTEAF
>-|TRBV19|TRBJ2-7|13
ASSIAGDTQLQQY
>-|TRBV7-9|TRBJ1-1|16
ASKGPRGGTDMNTEAF
>-|TRBV29-1|TRBJ1-3|11
SVWTDSGNTIY
>TRBD2|TRBV7-3|TRBJ2-1|13
ASSSLAGGTNEQF
>-|TRBV15|TRBJ1-1|11
ATSGRRDTEAF
>-|TRBV18|TRBJ1-1|12
ASSSSDRNTEAF
>-|TRBV19|TRBJ1-1|14
ASISRRGYQNTEAF
>TRBD1|TRBV4-1|TRBJ2-7|13
ASSLNPGQEDEQY
>-|TRBV30|TRBJ1-2|12
AWSVQGGDYGYT
>TRBD2|TRBV4-2|-|15
ASSQAWRTSGAYEQY
>TRBD1|TRBV6-5|TRBJ2-7|10
ASSFRPGQEY
>-|TRBV9|TRBJ1-1|12
ASSVGSVNTEAF
>TRBD1|TRBV6-5|TRBJ1-2|13
ASSLSRTGYYGYT
>TRBD1|TRBV29-1|TRBJ1-2|14
SVELRKGATDYGYT
>-|TRBV29-1|TRBJ1-1|14
SVLRGAGQMNTEAF
>-|TRBV19|TRBJ2-1|13
ASSIGPSSYNEQF
>-|TRBV28|TRBJ2-7|12
ASSFSSLAYEQY
>-|TRBV27|TRBJ2-7|11
ASRVTTSYEQY
>-|TRBV9|TRBJ2-2|13
ASSVGDTRAVELF
>TRBD1|TRBV4-1|TRBJ1-5|13
ASSPGTGGNQPQH
>-|TRBV6-5|TRBJ2-7|11
ASRLPGAYEQY
>TRBD1|TRBV2|TRBJ2-7|12
ASRVQGASYEQY
>-|TRBV30|TRBJ1-2|11
AWSVTGYHGYT
>TRBD2|TRBV30|TRBJ2-1|13
AGGGLARTDNEQF
>-|TRBV5-1|TRBJ1-5|12
ASSLEGQGQPQH
>TRBD1|TRBV28|TRBJ2-7|11
ASGPGQGFEQY
>-|TRBV30|TRBJ2-1|12
AWSHPRRTDEQF
>TRBD1|TRBV29-1|TRBJ1-1|9
SVEEQGDAF
>-|TRBV11-2|TRBJ2-5|13
ASSVGLSGKETQY
>TRBD1|TRBV4-2|TRBJ2-3|12
ASSQGTGTDTQY
>-|TRBV6-1|TRBJ1-5|10
ASSQGGQPQH